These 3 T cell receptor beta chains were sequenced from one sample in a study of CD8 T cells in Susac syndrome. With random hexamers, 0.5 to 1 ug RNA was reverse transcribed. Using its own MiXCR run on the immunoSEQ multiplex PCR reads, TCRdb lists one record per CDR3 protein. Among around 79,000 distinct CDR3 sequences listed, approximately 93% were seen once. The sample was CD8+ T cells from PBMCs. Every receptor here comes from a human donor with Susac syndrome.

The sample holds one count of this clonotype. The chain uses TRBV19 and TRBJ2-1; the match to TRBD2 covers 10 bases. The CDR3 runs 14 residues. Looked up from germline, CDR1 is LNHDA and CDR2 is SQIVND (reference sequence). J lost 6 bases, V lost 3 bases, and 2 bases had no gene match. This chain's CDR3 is CASSMSGGANEQFF. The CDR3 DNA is TGTGCCAGTAGTATGAGCGGGGGGGCCAATGAGCAGTTCTTC.

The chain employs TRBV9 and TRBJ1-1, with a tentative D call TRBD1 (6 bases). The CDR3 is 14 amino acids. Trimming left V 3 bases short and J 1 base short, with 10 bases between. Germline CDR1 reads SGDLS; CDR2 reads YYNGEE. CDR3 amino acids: CASSGGQKNTEAFF. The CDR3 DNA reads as TGTGCCAGCAGCGGGGGACAAAAGAACACTGAAGCTTTCTTT.

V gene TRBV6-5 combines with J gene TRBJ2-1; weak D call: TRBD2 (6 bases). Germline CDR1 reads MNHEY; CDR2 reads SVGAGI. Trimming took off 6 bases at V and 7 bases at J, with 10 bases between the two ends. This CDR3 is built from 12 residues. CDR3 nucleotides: TGTGCCAGCAGCCCCAGCGGGAATGAGCAGTTCTTC. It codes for CASSPSGNEQFF.